One and the same sample provided the 30 T cell receptor beta chains below, sequenced in a study of CD8+CD57+ T cells in acquired aplastic anemia (dated by TCRdb to 2017 to 2018). This sample was sequenced with an Illumina HiSeq 2000. Genomic DNA was used as template for profiling of TCR beta VDJ combinations and CDR3 sequences. TCRdb reran the public reads through fastp at Q25 and MiXCR, keeping productive beta chains. Each entry merges the rows of one CDR3 protein and shows their most common DNA and genes. For this sample the table gives roughly 300,000 distinct CDR3 sequences, of which 50% to 70% were detected only once. In total, the top ten clones hold roughly 8% of the sample. Source material: sorted CD4+, CD8+, or CD8+CD57+ T cells (not recorded which) from PBMCs. The source is a human donor with severe aplastic anemia or a healthy control (not recorded which).

The chain links TRBV7-3 to TRBJ2-5; the match to TRBD2 covers 7 bases. Germline CDR1 is SGHTA and CDR2 is FQGTGA. The CDR3 is 17 amino acids. Trimming removed 2 bases from V and 4 bases from J; junction bases left unmatched: 13. CDR3 sequence (DNA): TGTGCCAGCAGCTTAGGGGCCACCGCGGGGGAAGGAGAGACCCAGTACTTC. Protein sequence: CASSLGATAGEGETQYF.

CDR3 amino acids: CASSFGLSANSPLHF. In DNA, the CDR3 is TGTGCCAGCAGTTTCGGACTCTCCGCGAATTCACCCCTCCACTTT. The chain joins TRBV7-2 to TRBJ1-6; D remains ambiguous. The CDR3 runs 15 residues. V was trimmed by 6 bases and J by 7 bases, leaving 16 bases between them. Germline V CDR1 and CDR2: SGHTA, FQGNSA.

This clonotype was detected many times. The chain uses TRBV12-3 or TRBV12-4 and TRBJ1-5, with D possibly matching TRBD1 (5 bases). With 1 base removed from V and 7 bases from J, the gap between germline ends came to 11 bases. The CDR3 sequence is 14 residues long. The CDR3 coding sequence is TGTGCCAGCAGTTTAGAGGGGTCACGACAGCCCCAGCATTTT. Translated: CASSLEGSRQPQHF.

As to this clonotype: The CDR3 carries no conserved terminal phenylalanine or tryptophan, so it likely arises from a read error. Because the CDR3's place on the DNA is in doubt, the DNA is left out and the CDR3 is given as listed by TCRdb. The chain links TRBV7-9 to TRBJ2-3; TRBD2 is the table's D call and was not checked against the DNA. CDR1 is SEHNR, CDR2 FQNEAQ, per germline (reference sequence). Termini included, the CDR3 measures 16 amino acids. The chain's CDR3 is CASSPTRRGEHRYAVV.

The chain links TRBV2 to TRBJ1-1; D is unresolved. The CDR3 extends over 14 amino acids. Germline CDR1 reads SNHLY; CDR2 reads FYNNEI. The V and J ends lost 2 bases and 3 bases respectively, with 10 bases between them. The CDR3 protein is CASSELSGYTEAFF. The CDR3 nucleotides read TGTGCCAGCAGTGAATTGTCCGGGTACACTGAAGCTTTCTTT.

Here the CDR3 DNA reads TGTGCCACCAGTGACGGCTATGGCTACACCTTC. The encoded protein is CATSDGYGYTF. The chain uses TRBV24-1 and TRBJ1-2, with D hard to call. With 4 bases removed from V and 4 bases from J, the gap between germline ends came to 3 bases. This CDR3 spans 11 amino acids. Per the germline V gene, CDR1 is KGHDR and CDR2 is SFDVKD.

In DNA, the CDR3 is TGTGCCACCAGTGCGGCAGGGACGGATACGCAGTATTTT. It is translated as CATSAAGTDTQYF. This chain links TRBV24-1 with TRBJ2-3; D possibly matches TRBD1 or TRBD2 (5 bases each). This CDR3 comprises 13 residues. Germline V gives CDR1 KGHDR, CDR2 SFDVKD. The ends were cut back, 5 bases at V and 6 bases at J, with 11 bases in the middle.

This clonotype was seen a handful of times. The chain recombines TRBV7-3 with TRBJ2-1, with 9 bases fitting TRBD2. The CDR3 runs to 16 residues. Germline V gene data show CDR1 as SGHTA and CDR2 as FQGTGA. Trimming at V came to 4 bases and at J to 9 bases, leaving 13 bases not matched to a gene. The CDR3 nucleotides read TGTGCCAGCAGCTGGTTGGGACCAGCGGGAGGAGGTGAGCAGTTCTTC. It codes for CASSWLGPAGGGEQFF. Supplemented by reference TRBV7-3 and TRBJ2-1, the full variable domain reads GAGVSQTPSNKVTEKGKYVELRCDPISGHTALYWYRQSLGQGPEFLIYFQGTGAADDSGLPNDRFFAVRPEGSVSTLKIQRTERGDSAVYLCASSWLGPAGGGEQFFGPGTRLTVL.

The chain is built from TRBV24-1 and TRBJ2-7; D not resolved. The length of the CDR3 is 12 residues. Germline loops: CDR1 KGHDR, CDR2 SFDVKD. The V end lost 1 base, the J end lost 4 bases, and 4 bases lay between the germline ends. The CDR3 here is CATSDLRYEQYF. The CDR3 bases are TGTGCCACCAGTGATTTAAGGTACGAGCAGTACTTC.

In this sample, this clonotype turned up many times. In DNA, the CDR3 is TGCGCCAGCAGCTTCCAGGGAGAGCAGTACTTC. Translated, it gives CASSFQGEQYF. The chain recombines TRBV5-1 with TRBJ2-7, with TRBD1 as a possible D gene (5 bases). The germline CDR1 and CDR2 sequences are SGHRS and YFSETQ. This CDR3 has 11 amino acids. Deletions cut 2 bases from V and 7 bases from J, with 7 bases between. The full variable domain, in which reference TRBV5-1 and TRBJ2-7 provide the parts outside the CDR3, is KAGVTQTPRYLIKTRGQQVTLSCSPISGHRSVSWYQQTPGQGLQFLFEYFSETQRNKGNFPGRFSGRQFSNSRSEMNVSTLELGDSALYLCASSFQGEQYFGPGTRLTVT.

With respect to this clonotype: A read error may account for a junction end that differs from germline. This chain joins TRBV7-8 and TRBJ2-5; TRBD2 matches 11 bases. Germline CDR1 SGHVS, CDR2 FQNEAQ. This CDR3 is built from 15 residues. The CDR3 is CASSLDGVSGRALHF. DNA of the CDR3: TGTGCCAGCAGTTTAGATGGGGTTAGCGGGAGGGCCTTGCACTTC.

This clonotype has just a few counts. V is TRBV19 and J is TRBJ2-3; 7 nucleotides line up with TRBD1. Germline V gene lookup returns CDR1 LNHDA and CDR2 SQIVND (reference sequence). The V and J ends lost 9 bases and 6 bases, in that order; junction bases with no gene match: 6. The CDR3 covers 12 residues. The CDR3 loop reads CASRQGLDTQYF. In DNA, the CDR3 is TGTGCCAGCAGACAGGGATTGGATACGCAGTATTTT.

V and J are TRBV15 and TRBJ2-3; no clear D. Germline V gene sequence: CDR1 LNHNV, CDR2 YYDKDF (reference sequence). Trimming stripped 7 bases from V and 5 bases from J, with 13 bases between. This CDR3 has 13 amino acids. CDR3 region: CATKNQIRDTQYF. The CDR3 nucleotides read TGTGCCACCAAAAATCAAATTAGAGATACGCAGTATTTT.

The V call is TRBV15, the J call TRBJ1-3, with 8 bases identical to TRBD1. CDR1 is LNHNV, CDR2 YYDKDF, per germline (reference sequence). J gave up 4 bases and V 8 bases, and 4 bases lay outside the gene matches. The CDR3 consists of 13 residues. Here the CDR3 reads CATQTGAGNTIYF. In DNA form, the CDR3 reads TGTGCCACCCAGACAGGGGCGGGAAACACCATATATTTT.

This clonotype was picked up many times. This chain uses TRBV6-6 with TRBJ1-2, with 10 bases fitting TRBD1. The CDR3 spans 14 residues. V lost 2 bases and J lost 8; bases outside the gene matches: 5. Germline lookup yields CDR1 MNHNY and CDR2 SVGAGI (reference sequence). The CDR3: CASSYRQGAVGYTF. The DNA for the CDR3 is TGTGCCAGCAGTTACAGACAGGGGGCGGTCGGCTACACCTTC.

This clonotype was counted a few times. The V call is TRBV7-8, the J call TRBJ2-5; D unresolved. The CDR3 spans 12 residues. Germline V gene sequence: CDR1 SGHVS, CDR2 FQNEAQ. V lost 2 bases, J lost 5 bases, and 6 bases lay in between. CDR3 protein: CASSLKVETQYF. The CDR3 nucleotides are TGTGCCAGCAGCTTAAAGGTGGAGACCCAGTACTTC.

The rearrangement joins TRBV20-1 to TRBJ2-2, with 7 bases lining up with TRBD1. The CDR3 consists of 13 residues. Germline trimming cut 5 bases from V and 4 bases from J; bases unmatched to any gene: 4. Germline CDR1 is DFQATT and CDR2 is SNEGSKA (reference sequence). In DNA form, the CDR3 reads TGCAGTGCTTCCTCAGGGGGCACCGGGGAGCTGTTTTTT. Encoded protein: CSASSGGTGELFF.

The gene calls are TRBV9 and TRBJ2-5; a possible D gene is TRBD2 (6 bases). This CDR3 has 15 residues. Germline CDR1 and CDR2: SGDLS and YYNGEE. The V end lost 3 bases, the J end lost 4 bases, and 16 bases lay between the germline ends. The CDR3 DNA is TGTGCCAGCAGCGGATCCGTGCAGGGAGGAGAGACCCAGTACTTC. Protein product: CASSGSVQGGETQYF.

The chain couples TRBV7-2 to TRBJ2-1; 7 bases match TRBD1. Per germline, CDR1 SGHTA and CDR2 FQGNSA. There are 18 residues in the CDR3. V dropped 5 bases and J dropped 6; count of bases not matched to a gene: 19. The CDR3 DNA is TGTGCCAGCAGCCGAGGAGACCCAGGGGGTGGGGTCCCCAATGAGCAGTTCTTC. Its protein product is CASSRGDPGGGVPNEQFF.

The chain joins TRBV7-3 to TRBJ2-1; 8 positions match TRBD1. Germline trimming cut 1 base from V and 2 bases from J; bases unmatched to any gene: 4. CDR1 SGHTA and CDR2 FQGTGA come from the germline V gene. The CDR3 sequence is 16 residues long. For the CDR3, the DNA is TGTGCCAGCAGCTTAAGACAGGGGTCTACCTACAATGAGCAGTTCTTC. Amino acid sequence: CASSLRQGSTYNEQFF.

The rearrangement links TRBV10-3 to TRBJ1-2, with 9 bases fitting TRBD1. J lost 6 bases, V lost 6 bases, and 8 bases had no gene match. The CDR3 sequence is 14 residues long. The germline CDR1 and CDR2 sequences are ENHRY and SYGVKD. The DNA of the CDR3 is TGTGCCATCAGCAGGACAGGGGAATTCGATGGCTACACCTTC. Protein: CAISRTGEFDGYTF.

This clonotype was recorded at least ten times. V usage is TRBV19 and J usage is TRBJ2-3, with D tentatively TRBD2 (6 bases). The CDR3 sequence is 16 residues long. Trimming stripped 2 bases from V and 0 bases from J, with 12 bases between. The germline V gene has CDR1 LNHDA and CDR2 SQIVND (reference sequence). CDR3 bases: TGTGCCAGTAGTATATCTGGGGGGTCCAGCACAGATACGCAGTATTTT. Translation: CASSISGGSSTDTQYF.

This clonotype occurred many times. V usage is TRBV29-1 and J usage is TRBJ2-2; possible D gene TRBD1, 5 bases. CDR3 length: 17 residues. Trimming pared 6 bases from V and 0 bases from J, leaving 20 bases between. Germline assignment: CDR1 SQVTM and CDR2 ANQGSEA. Here the CDR3 DNA reads TGCAGCGTCACCCCCATCAGGGCTGGGGCGAACACCGGGGAGCTGTTTTTT. It encodes CSVTPIRAGANTGELFF.

This clonotype came up a few times. The DNA for the CDR3 is TGCAGTGCGGGGGGGACAGGGACTAATGAAAAACTGTTTTTT. It codes for CSAGGTGTNEKLFF. The chain carries TRBV20-1 and TRBJ1-4; 9 bases fit TRBD1. With V trimmed by 6 bases and J by 2 bases, 4 bases remained unmatched. The CDR3 covers 14 residues. Looked up from germline, CDR1 is DFQATT and CDR2 is SNEGSKA (reference sequence).

The genes are TRBV15 and TRBJ2-1; 9 bases are a match to TRBD2. The CDR3 covers 16 residues. Germline lookup yields CDR1 LNHNV and CDR2 YYDKDF (reference sequence). The J segment lost 3 bases and the V segment lost 3 bases, leaving 6 bases of the junction unmatched. The CDR3 sequence is CATSRGGRGDYNEQFF. In DNA form, the CDR3 reads TGTGCCACCAGCAGGGGCGGGAGGGGTGACTACAATGAGCAGTTCTTC.

As for this clonotype: A read error may account for a junction end that differs from germline. The chain carries TRBV12-3 or TRBV12-4 and TRBJ2-1; 7 bases fit TRBD2. The CDR3 runs to 12 residues. The chain's CDR3 is CTSSWGGDEQFF. In DNA form, the CDR3 reads TGTACCAGCAGTTGGGGGGGGGATGAGCAGTTCTTC.

The rearrangement joins TRBV10-3 to TRBJ2-7; TRBD1 aligns across 10 bases. Germline V lookup: CDR1 ENHRY, CDR2 SYGVKD. J gave up 9 bases and V 3 bases, and 20 bases lay outside the gene matches. This CDR3 contains 18 residues. CDR3 in DNA: TGTGCCATCAGTGACCTTCTAAATCGCCGGGACAGGGGTGAAGTGCAGTACTTC. As protein: CAISDLLNRRDRGEVQYF.

This clonotype was found many times. The chain recombines TRBV18 with TRBJ1-5; D is unresolved. From germline, CDR1 is KGHSH and CDR2 LQKENI. Trimming stripped 1 base from V and 7 bases from J, with 8 bases between. This CDR3 is built from 13 residues. This CDR3 is CASSPQENQPQHF. CDR3 nucleotides: TGTGCCAGCTCACCACAGGAGAACCAGCCCCAGCATTTT.

The chain carries TRBV7-9 and TRBJ2-3; TRBD2 matches at 8 bases. Trimming took 6 bases from V and 0 from J; bases not matched to a gene: 5. CDR3 size: 15 residues. Germline V gives CDR1 SEHNR, CDR2 FQNEAQ (reference sequence). In DNA, the CDR3 is TGTGCCAGCAGAATAAGCGGGGGCAGCACAGATACGCAGTATTTT. It is translated as CASRISGGSTDTQYF.

This clonotype came up many times. The rearrangement links TRBV24-1 to TRBJ1-3, with 7 bases aligning to TRBD1. The germline gives CDR1 KGHDR, CDR2 SFDVKD. This CDR3 spans 20 amino acids. V dropped 0 bases and J dropped 0; count of bases not matched to a gene: 13. Written as DNA, the CDR3 is TGTGCCACCAGTGATTTGGGGAGGGACAGAAGAATGAGCTCTGGAAACACCATATATTTT. It codes for CATSDLGRDRRMSSGNTIYF.